What follows is one TCR beta chain and its context. What it recognizes is unknown. This entry is derived from a study of cytomegalovirus exposure and HLA in healthy donors. Study-wide context: Ancestry clustering placed around four fifths of 300 to 400 genotyped donors in the Caucasian-associated cluster. General observations from the study: The presence/absence work took it that sequencing depth was about the same across donors. With later analysis, a missense DCLRE1C variant became linked to TCR beta V- and J-gene trimming.

60 Vbeta and 13 Jbeta primers were used in PCR. This table comes from immunoSEQ multiplex PCR, and its TCRdb copy is limited to in-frame clones, with some not included. The sample has about 140,000 clones, and its top ten clones hold approximately 2.4%. This CDR3 has 16 residues. Germline V lookup: CDR1 MNHEY, CDR2 SMNVEV (reference sequence). V gave up 4 bases and J gave up 4 bases; unmatched junction bases: 10. Input material: PBMCs. The chain uses TRBV27 and TRBJ1-1, with TRBD1 matching 9 bases. The clonotype originates from a man aged 35 to 55 in good health and CMV-seronegative. CDR3 DNA sequence: TGTGCCAGCAGTTCCTATACAGGGGGCGAGGGCACTGAAGCTTTCTTT. This codes for CASSSYTGGEGTEAFF.